Listed below are T cell receptor beta chains from one sample, sequenced in a study of T cell clones after liver transplantation. TCRdb's table, derived via immunoSEQ multiplex PCR, lists solely in-frame clones and lacks some. The data show tens of thousands of clones, with about 92% seen just once and more than 0.85% held by the top ten. The sequencing used CD4+ T cells from blood, collected less than 27 months after liver transplant. The origin of the receptors is a human patient who received a liver transplant. Some T cells here may be from the graft donor. CDR3s leave out the opening cysteine and the closing phenylalanine or tryptophan.

TRBJ1-3 | TRBV14 | ASSHIGRGFSGNTIY
TRBJ2-3 | TRBV11-3 | ASSLGGYTDTQY
TRBJ1-5 | TRBV28 | ASSLQGQPQH
TRBJ2-7 | TRBV6-1 | ASSEGTSWFYEQY
TRBJ2-4 | TRBV7-8 | ASTAITTHNIQY
TRBJ2-3 | TRBV11-2 | ASRRRAYLTDTQY
TRBJ2-3 | TRBV29-1 | SVVGLAADTQY
TRBJ2-5 | TRBV7-2 | ASSLARGPLETQY
TRBJ1-1 | TRBV28 | ASSLGQGINTEAF
TRBJ2-1 | TRBV7-3 | ASSQTGSYNEQF
TRBJ2-3 | TRBV18 | ASSVLLDLDTQY
TRBJ1-2 | TRBV5-5 | ASSLVAESNYGYT
TRBJ2-6 | TRBV5-1 | ASRKHYNPPGQGASGANVLT
TRBJ2-5 | TRBV28 | ASSLAGLAGVETQY
NA | TRBV27 | ASSLYLTNLSYEQY
TRBJ2-7 | TRBV14 | ASSHMGGYEQY
TRBJ2-7 | TRBV7-8 | ASSLYRDRGSEQY
TRBJ1-4 | TRBV2 | ASSEARGIGEKLF
TRBJ2-6 | TRBV11-2 | ASRSGFPHSGANVLT
TRBJ1-1 | TRBV13 | ASSSFTFRGNTEAF